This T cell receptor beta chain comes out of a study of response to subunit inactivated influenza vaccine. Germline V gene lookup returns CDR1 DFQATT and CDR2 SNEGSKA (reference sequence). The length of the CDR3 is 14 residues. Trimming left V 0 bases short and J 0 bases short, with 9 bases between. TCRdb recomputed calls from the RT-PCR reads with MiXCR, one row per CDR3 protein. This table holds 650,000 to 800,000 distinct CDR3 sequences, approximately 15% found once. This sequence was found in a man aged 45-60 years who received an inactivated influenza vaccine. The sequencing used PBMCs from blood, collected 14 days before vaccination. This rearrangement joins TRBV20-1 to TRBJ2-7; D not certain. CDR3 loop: CSARERYSSYEQYF. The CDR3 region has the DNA TGCAGTGCTAGAGAACGATATAGCTCCTACGAGCAGTACTTC.